The subject of this entry is one T cell receptor beta chain. Its specificity is unknown. Relative to the germline gene, one junction end is altered; a read error may explain this. A modified ARM-PCR protocol with three rounds of nested PCR amplified TCRbeta. TCRdb independently ran MiXCR on the multiplex PCR reads; one entry per CDR3 protein. The profile shows roughly 66,000 distinct CDR3 sequences, around 73% of them singletons. The data derive from a study of tumor and adjacent non-tumor tissue in lung cancer. At the level of the study: Stage I to III disease affected about nine men and about 5 women aged roughly 31 to 85. On average, productive TCRbeta reads reached 4 million to 5 million per sample.

This sample's RNA came from whole unsorted tissue. Study-level findings and limits: TCR diversity was significantly greater in tumor than normal lung tissue.

Looked up from germline, CDR1 is SQVTM and CDR2 is ANQGSEA. The CDR3 consists of 15 residues. This receptor was taken from a man in his fifties or sixties with non-small cell lung cancer. The sequenced sample consisted of lung tumor tissue. The rearrangement uses TRBV29-1 and TRBJ2-5; D is perhaps TRBD2 (5 bases). DNA of the CDR3: TGCAGAGTTGATGGGCATCTAGCTAACCAAGAGACCCAGTACTTC. It specifies CRVDGHLANQETQYF.